The 7 T cell receptor beta chains presented below share a single source sample, sequenced in a study of blood T cells in healthy people across ages. Next came a second PCR, run for about 6 to 12 cycles, which used a sample-barcoded 5' primer along with a J-beta primer mix. One entry per CDR3 protein results from TCRdb running MiXCR on the 5' RACE reads. The sample has roughly 1,500,000 distinct CDR3 sequences; approximately 40% are singletons. The sample consisted of blood. The receptors shown here come from a woman aged 18-29 years in good health.

The V gene is TRBV6-2 or TRBV6-3, the J gene TRBJ2-1, with a tentative D call TRBD2 (6 bases). The CDR3 contains 12 residues. V dropped 8 bases and J dropped 7 bases, with 12 bases sitting between them. Germline V gives CDR1 MNHEY, CDR2 SVGEGT. The CDR3 spells CASDLGGNEQFF. The CDR3 bases are TGTGCCAGCGACCTTGGAGGGAATGAGCAGTTCTTC.

V and J are TRBV3-1 and TRBJ2-4; 7 positions agree with TRBD2. With the DNA end fitting TRBJ2-7 better, the J assignment may be wrong. CDR3 size: 15 residues. Germline-derived CDR1 and CDR2 are LGHDT and YNNKEL (reference sequence). The CDR3 DNA sequence: TGTGCCAGCAGCCAAGCGGGGGGAGGGGACGACGAGCAGTACTTC. Its translation: CASSQAGGGDDEQYF.

This chain joins TRBV7-3 and TRBJ2-1, with 10 bases that match TRBD2. Germline loops: CDR1 SGHTA, CDR2 FQGTGA. The CDR3 loop spans 19 amino acids. V was pared by 1 base and J by 5 bases, with 14 bases of the junction left unmatched. CDR3 nucleotide sequence: TGTGCCAGCAGCTTAAGAGGGCCGGGGGAAGCGGGGGGGCACAATGAGCAGTTCTTC. Protein sequence: CASSLRGPGEAGGHNEQFF.

The chain has TRBV5-5 and TRBJ1-1, with D perhaps matching TRBD1 (6 bases). There are 14 residues in the CDR3. V gave up 6 bases and J gave up 1 base, with 13 bases separating them. Germline V lookup: CDR1 SGHKS, CDR2 YYEKEE (reference sequence). CDR3 in amino acids: CASTPGAGNTEAFF. CDR3 nucleotide sequence: TGTGCCAGCACCCCGGGGGCGGGGAACACTGAAGCTTTCTTT. Full variable domain (remainder filled in from reference TRBV5-5 and TRBJ1-1): DAGVTQSPTHLIKTRGQQVTLRCSPISGHKSVSWYQQVLGQGPQFIFQYYEKEERGRGNFPDRFSARQFPNYSSELNVNALLLGDSALYLCASTPGAGNTEAFFGQGTRLTVV.

The V call is TRBV20-1, the J call TRBJ2-1; 11 nucleotides match TRBD1. CDR1 and CDR2 (germline): DFQATT, SNEGSKA (reference sequence). V was clipped by 5 bases and J by 9 bases; unmatched bases: 6. The CDR3 covers 13 residues. The CDR3 bases are TGCAGTGCTTACGGACAGGGGGCCGTTGAGCAGTTCTTC. This gives the protein CSAYGQGAVEQFF.

The rearrangement links TRBV10-3 to TRBJ2-5; 8 bases fit TRBD1. Germline V gene sequence: CDR1 ENHRY, CDR2 SYGVKD. The CDR3 has 15 residues. Trimming removed 3 bases from V and 2 bases from J; junction bases left unmatched: 5. The CDR3 is CAISDPTGVQETQYF. In DNA, the CDR3 is TGTGCCATCAGTGATCCGACAGGGGTACAAGAGACCCAGTACTTC.

This clonotype was recorded a few times. This rearrangement joins TRBV6-6 to TRBJ2-5, with D hard to call. The DNA end is more similar to TRBJ2-7, so the J call may be wrong. Per germline, CDR1 MNHNY and CDR2 SVGAGI (reference sequence). The CDR3 is 14 residues long. The CDR3 region has the DNA TGTGCCAGCAGTTACTTGCCCAATTACTACGAGCAGTACTTC. It encodes CASSYLPNYYEQYF.